Below, 18 T cell receptor beta chains from the same sample are listed, as sequenced in a study of blood T cell repertoires in COVID-19 (dated by TCRdb to the early 2020s). The library was made by the immunoSEQ multiplex PCR assay. Held by TCRdb, this immuneACCESS table contains in-frame sequences only and omits some clones. Under half of the omission traces to an unresolved V gene where checked; the cause of the rest is unknown. The sample has tens of thousands of clones on record, about four fifths of them singletons. The ten largest account for approximately 3.5% of the sample. The sample consisted of PBMCs or T cells enriched from blood (not recorded which). These receptors all come from a woman between 40 and 50 years old with acute COVID-19.

A few counts support this clone. The CDR3 nucleotides are TGTGCCAGCAGCTTAAGCAGGAATAACAATGAGCAGTTCTTC. This sequence encodes CASSLSRNNNEQFF. The chain combines TRBV7-9 with TRBJ2-1; D unclear. V was pared by 2 bases and J by 5 bases, with 10 bases between. The CDR3 is 14 residues long. Germline assignment: CDR1 SEHNR and CDR2 FQNEAQ (reference sequence).

The J gene is TRBJ1-2, the V gene TRBV19, with 10 bases matching TRBD1. This CDR3 has 17 residues. The V gene end was trimmed by 6 bases and the J gene end by 4 bases; junction bases not matched to a gene: 14. Germline CDR1 and CDR2: LNHDA and SQIVND (reference sequence). The CDR3 spells CASSLSGQGIRGYGYTF. In DNA form, the CDR3 reads TGTGCCAGTAGCCTCTCGGGACAGGGGATTCGGGGCTATGGCTACACCTTC. Full variable domain (missing parts from reference TRBV19 and TRBJ1-2): DGGITQSPKYLFRKEGQNVTLSCEQNLNHDAMYWYRQDPGQGLRLIYYSQIVNDFQKGDIAEGYSVSREKKESFPLTVTSAQKNPTAFYLCASSLSGQGIRGYGYTFGSGTRLTVV.

On this clone: This sample also contains other DNA sequences that code for the same CDR3. V is TRBV11-2 and J is TRBJ2-1, with 15 bases that match TRBD2. CDR3 length: 15 residues. Per the germline V gene, CDR1 is SGHAT and CDR2 is FQNNGV. The ends lost 4 bases at V and 8 bases at J; junction bases unmatched: 3. The CDR3 nucleotides read TGTGCCAGCAGCTCGGGACTAGCGGGGGGCCATGAGCAGTTCTTC. Its protein is CASSSGLAGGHEQFF.

This chain joins TRBV28 and TRBJ1-2; D is perhaps TRBD1 (5 bases). The CDR3 extends over 13 amino acids. The V end was cut by 6 bases, the J end by 4 bases, with 12 bases between. CDR1 and CDR2 (germline): MDHEN, SYDVKM. The CDR3 DNA is TGTGCCAGCAGCCTGCTGGGGGGCTATGGCTACACCTTC. This sequence encodes CASSLLGGYGYTF.

Only one count was recorded for this clone. The chain uses TRBV11-2 and TRBJ1-2; the D is unclear. The V end was cut by 5 bases, the J end by 2 bases, with 9 bases between. CDR1 is SGHAT and CDR2 is FQNNGV in the germline V gene. This CDR3 has 13 residues. CDR3: CASSPEVNYGYTF. The CDR3 nucleotides are TGTGCCAGCAGCCCCGAGGTGAACTATGGCTACACCTTC.

The rearrangement joins TRBV18 to TRBJ2-5; D possibly corresponds to TRBD1 (6 bases). The ends were cut back, 4 bases at V and 2 bases at J, with 20 bases in the middle. Germline V gives CDR1 KGHSH, CDR2 LQKENI. This CDR3 comprises 17 residues. CDR3 sequence (DNA): TGTGCCAGCTCACTGGGCCCCAGAGACAGGTTACAAGAGACCCAGTACTTC. As protein: CASSLGPRDRLQETQYF. Full variable domain (missing parts from reference TRBV18 and TRBJ2-5): NAGVMQNPRHLVRRRGQEARLRCSPMKGHSHVYWYRQLPEEGLKFMVYLQKENIIDESGMPKERFSAEFPKEGPSILRIQQVVRGDSAAYFCASSLGPRDRLQETQYFGPGTRLLVL.

V usage is TRBV5-8 and J usage is TRBJ2-6; D remains unclear. From germline, CDR1 is SGHTS and CDR2 YDEGEE. This CDR3 spans 14 amino acids. The V gene lost 4 bases and the J gene lost 0 bases, with 5 bases spanning the gap. The CDR3 nucleotides are TGTGCCAGCAGCATCCGCTCTGGGGCCAACGTCCTGACTTTC. It encodes CASSIRSGANVLTF.

The genes are TRBV10-2 and TRBJ1-1, with unresolved D. In germline, CDR1 is WSHSY, CDR2 SAAADI. Trimming removed 9 bases at V and 4 bases at J, with 12 bases between. The CDR3 sequence is 12 residues long. The CDR3 bases are TGCGCCAGTGGGCGGGATCTCACTGAAGCTTTCTTT. Protein: CASGRDLTEAFF.

This chain links TRBV5-1 with TRBJ2-4; D remains ambiguous. This CDR3 region has 14 residues. Between the trimmed V and J ends, which lost 0 bases and 1 base, there was a span of 5 bases. Germline V gene data show CDR1 as SGHRS and CDR2 as YFSETQ. The CDR3 nucleotides are TGCGCCAGCAGCTTGGGCAGTGCCAAAAACATTCAGTACTTC. Residues: CASSLGSAKNIQYF.

The V gene is TRBV5-1, the J gene TRBJ2-7, with D possibly matching TRBD2 (6 bases). This CDR3 contains 16 residues. CDR1 is SGHRS, CDR2 YFSETQ, per germline. Between the trimmed V and J ends, which lost 2 bases and 6 bases, there was a span of 21 bases. CDR3 bases: TGCGCCAGCAGCTTCCCGGGGGACCACTTCAGGGTCGAGCAGTACTTC. It encodes CASSFPGDHFRVEQYF. The whole variable domain, remainder taken from reference TRBV5-1 and TRBJ2-7, is KAGVTQTPRYLIKTRGQQVTLSCSPISGHRSVSWYQQTPGQGLQFLFEYFSETQRNKGNFPGRFSGRQFSNSRSEMNVSTLELGDSALYLCASSFPGDHFRVEQYFGPGTRLTVT.

V and J are TRBV2 and TRBJ2-3; 8 nucleotides agree with TRBD1. Germline assignment: CDR1 SNHLY and CDR2 FYNNEI. The CDR3 extends over 17 amino acids. The junction had 10 bases not matched to a gene; V was cut back by 5 bases and J by 0 bases. CDR3 sequence (DNA): TGTGCCAGCAGTATTGGGATGACAGGGGCGAGCACAGATACGCAGTATTTT. It yields the protein CASSIGMTGASTDTQYF.

The V call is TRBV3-1 (or the pseudogene TRBV3-2), the J call TRBJ1-6; D possibly corresponds to TRBD1 (5 bases). Trimming cost V 4 bases and J 3 bases, with 10 bases left between them. Germline V gene sequence: CDR1 LGHDT, CDR2 YNNKEL (reference sequence). This CDR3 has 15 amino acids. In DNA, the CDR3 is TGTGCCAGCAGCCTAAGGGGAGGCTATAATTCACCCCTCCACTTT. Its protein product is CASSLRGGYNSPLHF.

This clone was observed a few times. The chain uses TRBV9 and TRBJ2-1; the D gene is possibly TRBD1 (6 bases). Germline V gene data show CDR1 as SGDLS and CDR2 as YYNGEE. The CDR3 contains 17 residues. The V end lost 1 base, the J end lost 4 bases, and 18 bases lay between the germline ends. CDR3 residues: CASSVNIRGEGYNEQFF. The DNA of the CDR3 is TGTGCCAGCAGCGTAAATATCAGGGGAGAGGGGTACAATGAGCAGTTCTTC.

This rearrangement joins TRBV19 to TRBJ1-5; D is unclear. The CDR3 covers 16 residues. V was clipped by 3 bases and J by 5 bases, with 17 bases between them. CDR1 and CDR2 (germline): LNHDA, SQIVND (reference sequence). The CDR3 DNA reads as TGTGCCAGTAGTATCCGACGGGCCCTGCGGGATCAGCCCCAGCATTTT. This translates into CASSIRRALRDQPQHF.

This chain links TRBV27 with TRBJ1-2, with 7 bases lining up with TRBD1. V trimming: 5 bases; J trimming: 4 bases; junction bases outside the gene matches: 4. CDR1 and CDR2 from the germline V gene are MNHEY and SMNVEV (reference sequence). The CDR3 is made up of 13 amino acids. CDR3 region: CASSARGFYGYTF. For the CDR3, the DNA is TGTGCCAGCAGTGCCAGGGGGTTCTATGGCTACACCTTC.

The chain links TRBV6-5 to TRBJ2-6; weak D call: TRBD2 (7 bases). V was clipped by 7 bases and J by 1 base, with 11 bases between them. Germline CDR1 is MNHEY and CDR2 is SVGAGI. The length of the CDR3 is 15 residues. CDR3 loop: CASTKGGSGANVLTF. The DNA for the CDR3 is TGTGCCAGCACCAAGGGGGGGTCTGGGGCCAACGTCCTGACTTTC.

There are a few counts of this clone. The chain employs TRBV19 and TRBJ1-1; TRBD1 might be the D (6 bases). The CDR3 is made up of 16 amino acids. V was cut by 0 bases and J by 1 base, with 12 bases left in between. The germline V gene has CDR1 LNHDA and CDR2 SQIVND (reference sequence). The CDR3 sequence: CASSIEAGATNTEAFF. For the CDR3, the DNA is TGTGCCAGTAGTATAGAGGCAGGGGCGACGAACACTGAAGCTTTCTTT.

This rearrangement joins TRBV5-4 to TRBJ1-2; D possibly corresponds to TRBD1 (5 bases). The germline V and J ends were trimmed by 0 bases and 6 bases, with 18 bases remaining between them. The CDR3 is made up of 16 amino acids. Germline loops: CDR1 SGHNT, CDR2 YYREEE (reference sequence). CDR3 DNA: TGTGCCAGCAGCTTGGGACAGACCCGTCGTCCTCATGGCTACACCTTC. Translating gives CASSLGQTRRPHGYTF.